These 23 T cell receptor beta chains were all obtained from the same sample, sequenced in a study of immune evolution from preneoplasia to lung adenocarcinoma. The protocol was immunoSEQ multiplex PCR, while the TCRdb copy is restricted to in-frame clones and leaves out a portion. The sample consists of more than 10,000 clones, 70% to 90% of them appearing once. Sequenced input: FFPE tissue from an adenomatous hyperplasia lung lesion. Documented subset: atypical adenomatous hyperplasia (AAH), lung preneoplasia. These receptors were obtained from a person between 50 and 70 years old with lung adenocarcinoma.

This chain connects TRBV18 to TRBJ2-7; TRBD2 aligns across 11 bases. Germline values: CDR1 KGHSH, CDR2 LQKENI. Trimming cost V 1 base and J 5 bases; bases outside gene matches: 4. The CDR3 spans 15 residues. CDR3 nucleotide sequence: TGTGCCAGCTCACCACGTACTAGCGGGAGTGACGAGCAGTACTTC. Amino acid sequence: CASSPRTSGSDEQYF. The variable domain in full, with the rest retrieved from reference TRBV18 and TRBJ2-7, is NAGVMQNPRHLVRRRGQEARLRCSPMKGHSHVYWYRQLPEEGLKFMVYLQKENIIDESGMPKERFSAEFPKEGPSILRIQQVVRGDSAAYFCASSPRTSGSDEQYFGPGTRLTVT.

V usage is TRBV13 and J usage is TRBJ2-3; the match to TRBD2 covers 15 bases. Germline CDR1 is PRHDT and CDR2 is FYEKMQ (reference sequence). The CDR3 extends over 17 amino acids. With V trimmed by 9 bases and J by 4 bases, 11 bases remained unmatched. CDR3 residues: CASTRTSGRAAADTQYF. The CDR3, as DNA: TGTGCCAGTACCAGGACTAGCGGGAGGGCCGCCGCAGATACGCAGTATTTT.

The gene calls are TRBV6-1 and TRBJ1-5; D uncertain. Looked up from germline, CDR1 is MNHNS and CDR2 is SASEGT. Trimming stripped 5 bases from V and 6 bases from J, with 11 bases between. The CDR3 has 13 residues. CDR3 DNA: TGTGCCAGCAGTAAGAGTGGCATTCAGCCCCAGCATTTT. It is translated as CASSKSGIQPQHF.

This clone was detected once. The chain joins TRBV10-3 to TRBJ1-5, with a possible D match to TRBD1 (5 bases). The CDR3 totals 15 residues. Trimming cost V 0 bases and J 3 bases, with 9 bases left between them. Germline assignment: CDR1 ENHRY and CDR2 SYGVKD. The CDR3 region has the DNA TGTGCCATCAGTGAGTCGGGGCCAAACAATCAGCCCCAGCATTTT. Translating it yields CAISESGPNNQPQHF.

This clone has only one observation. The V call is TRBV7-9, the J call TRBJ1-1; no clear D gene. CDR3 size: 9 residues. The V gene lost 11 bases and the J gene lost 8 bases, with 9 bases spanning the gap. Germline CDR1 and CDR2: SEHNR and FQNEAQ (reference sequence). CDR3 bases: TGTGCCGGGGAAGACGAAGCTTTCTTT. Protein: CAGEDEAFF.

This sequence joins TRBV7-2 and TRBJ1-1, with TRBD1 as a possible D gene (5 bases). Germline V gene data show CDR1 as SGHTA and CDR2 as FQGNSA. V was cut by 5 bases and J by 5 bases, with 15 bases left in between. The CDR3 contains 14 residues. The CDR3 nucleotides are TGTGCCAGCAGCGGCCCGGGGGTAGGAACTGAAGCTTTCTTT. Translating gives CASSGPGVGTEAFF.

In this sample, this clone turned up once. The chain uses TRBV2 and TRBJ2-6; no clear D. This CDR3 spans 15 amino acids. Germline V gene sequence: CDR1 SNHLY, CDR2 FYNNEI. V gave up 4 bases and J gave up 0 bases, with 7 bases separating them. The chain's CDR3 is CASSAGNSGANVLTF. In nucleotides, the CDR3 is TGTGCCAGCAGTGCTGGCAACTCTGGGGCCAACGTCCTGACTTTC.

The CDR3 loop is CASSARLAEEFF. The CDR3 bases are TGTGCCAGCAGTGCGAGGTTAGCGGAAGAGTTCTTC. The chain combines TRBV2 with TRBJ2-1, with a tentative D call TRBD2 (6 bases). V lost 4 bases, J lost 14 bases, and 15 bases lay in between. This CDR3 region has 12 residues. The germline V gene encodes CDR1 SNHLY and CDR2 FYNNEI.

Concerning this clone itself: One end of the junction is discordant with germline, which a read error may explain. The V call is TRBV5-8, the J call TRBJ2-2; D possibly matches TRBD1 or TRBD2 (5 bases each). Germline assignment: CDR1 SGHTS and CDR2 YDEGEE. This CDR3 has 15 amino acids. Here the CDR3 DNA reads TGTGCCAGCAGCTTGTGGGACGTGAACACCGGGGAACTGTTTTTT. Its protein product is CASSLWDVNTGELFF.

The V gene is TRBV5-4, the J gene TRBJ1-1; no definite D call. The CDR3 has 12 residues. V was shortened by 0 bases and J by 5 bases, with 5 bases between the two germline ends. The germline V gene has CDR1 SGHNT and CDR2 YYREEE (reference sequence). CDR3 residues: CASSLGLTEAFF. CDR3 coding DNA: TGTGCCAGCAGCTTGGGTTTGACTGAAGCTTTCTTT. Full variable domain (remainder filled in from reference TRBV5-4 and TRBJ1-1): ETGVTQSPTHLIKTRGQQVTLRCSSQSGHNTVSWYQQALGQGPQFIFQYYREEENGRGNFPPRFSGLQFPNYSSELNVNALELDDSALYLCASSLGLTEAFFGQGTRLTVV.

V gene TRBV6-5 combines with J gene TRBJ2-1; D is perhaps TRBD1 (5 bases). Trimming stripped 2 bases from V and 0 bases from J, with 8 bases between. The CDR3 contains 15 residues. Germline V gene data show CDR1 as MNHEY and CDR2 as SVGAGI. CDR3 nucleotide sequence: TGTGCCAGCAGTTACGTGGGGCGCTCCTACAATGAGCAGTTCTTC. Translation: CASSYVGRSYNEQFF.

The V gene is TRBV27, the J gene TRBJ1-1, with TRBD1 as a possible D gene (6 bases). With 7 bases removed from V and 12 bases from J, the gap between germline ends came to 18 bases. Germline CDR1 is MNHEY and CDR2 is SMNVEV (reference sequence). The CDR3 totals 12 residues. CDR3 residues: CASTTVGGLPFF. The CDR3 DNA sequence: TGTGCCAGCACCACGGTCGGGGGGCTTCCTTTCTTT.

The chain couples TRBV11-2 to TRBJ2-7; D may be TRBD2 (5 bases). The V and J ends lost 1 base and 0 bases respectively, with 10 bases between them. This CDR3 is built from 15 residues. CDR1 is SGHAT and CDR2 is FQNNGV in the germline V gene. This CDR3 is CASSLVTTTSYEQYF. The CDR3 DNA is TGTGCCAGCAGCTTAGTTACGACTACCTCCTACGAGCAGTACTTC.

J is TRBJ2-3 and V is TRBV25-1; D is perhaps TRBD2 (6 bases). From germline, CDR1 is MGHDK and CDR2 SYGVNS. This CDR3 comprises 15 residues. V lost 4 bases and J lost 2, with 13 bases in between. In DNA, the CDR3 is TGTGCCAGCAGTGCGGGGAGGAACCCCACAGATACGCAGTATTTT. Translated, it gives CASSAGRNPTDTQYF. The full variable domain, its missing parts supplied by reference TRBV25-1 and TRBJ2-3, is EADIYQTPRYLVIGTGKKITLECSQTMGHDKMYWYQQDPGMELHLIHYSYGVNSTEKGDLSSESTVSRIRTEHFPLTLESARPSHTSQYLCASSAGRNPTDTQYFGPGTRLTVL.

The genes are TRBV10-3 and TRBJ2-2; TRBD1 is a possible D gene (6 bases). The CDR3 totals 14 residues. Germline CDR1 is ENHRY and CDR2 is SYGVKD. Trimming pared 0 bases from V and 5 bases from J, leaving 7 bases between. CDR3 DNA sequence: TGTGCCATCAGTGAGTCCAGGGGAACCGGGGAGCTGTTTTTT. It yields the protein CAISESRGTGELFF.

V and J are TRBV2 and TRBJ2-7; 9 positions agree with TRBD2. V gave up 5 bases and J gave up 2 bases; unmatched junction bases: 16. CDR1 and CDR2 from the germline V gene are SNHLY and FYNNEI. There are 18 residues in the CDR3. The CDR3 nucleotides read TGTGCCAGCAGTAGGGGTAGCGGGGGTGGACGTGGGGCCTACGAGCAGTACTTC. Its translation is CASSRGSGGGRGAYEQYF. Full variable domain (missing parts from reference TRBV2 and TRBJ2-7): EPEVTQTPSHQVTQMGQEVILRCVPISNHLYFYWYRQILGQKVEFLVSFYNNEISEKSEIFDDQFSVERPDGSNFTLKIRSTKLEDSAMYFCASSRGSGGGRGAYEQYFGPGTRLTVT.

The chain has TRBV28 and TRBJ2-5; a possible D gene is TRBD1 (7 bases). Germline V gives CDR1 MDHEN, CDR2 SYDVKM. The V end lost 3 bases, the J end lost 1 base, and 15 bases lay between the germline ends. The CDR3 extends over 16 amino acids. CDR3 amino acids: CASSFPGAGGQETQYF. CDR3 DNA: TGTGCCAGCAGTTTCCCGGGGGCAGGGGGCCAAGAGACCCAGTACTTC.

The V call is TRBV11-3, the J call TRBJ2-5; TRBD1 agrees at 9 bases. Per germline, CDR1 SGHNT and CDR2 YENEEA. The junction had 11 bases not matched to a gene; V was cut back by 1 base and J by 5 bases. There are 17 residues in the CDR3. The CDR3 DNA is TGTGCCAGCAGCTTAGTGGTCGGGACAGGGAATGTTGAGACCCAGTACTTC. This sequence encodes CASSLVVGTGNVETQYF.

V gene TRBV9 combines with J gene TRBJ2-5, with 10 bases fitting TRBD1. V shed 3 bases, J shed 2 bases, and the junction held 1 base outside the gene matches. Germline V gene sequence: CDR1 SGDLS, CDR2 YYNGEE. This CDR3 region has 14 residues. CDR3 residues: CASSADRGQETQYF. CDR3 DNA sequence: TGTGCCAGCAGCGCGGACAGGGGGCAAGAGACCCAGTACTTC.

The chain has TRBV28 and TRBJ1-3; D unclear. The CDR3 runs to 15 residues. Germline CDR1 MDHEN, CDR2 SYDVKM. V was trimmed by 2 bases and J by 1 base, leaving 9 bases between them. Here the CDR3 reads CASSLPGRSGNTIYF. For the CDR3, the DNA is TGTGCCAGCAGTTTACCGGGGAGGTCTGGAAACACCATATATTTT.

The rearrangement joins TRBV28 to TRBJ2-7; D is unresolved. The CDR3 consists of 12 residues. The V end was cut by 4 bases, the J end by 2 bases, with 6 bases between. Germline CDR1 reads MDHEN; CDR2 reads SYDVKM. DNA of the CDR3: TGTGCCAGCAGTTACTACACCTACGAGCAGTACTTC. Amino acid sequence: CASSYYTYEQYF. The full variable domain, in which reference TRBV28 and TRBJ2-7 provide the parts outside the CDR3, is DVKVTQSSRYLVKRTGEKVFLECVQDMDHENMFWYRQDPGLGLRLIYFSYDVKMKEKGDIPEGYSVSREKKERFSLILESASTNQTSMYLCASSYYTYEQYFGPGTRLTVT.

This chain connects TRBV6-5 to TRBJ2-3; D might be TRBD2 (5 bases). Germline loops: CDR1 MNHEY, CDR2 SVGAGI. The CDR3 spans 12 residues. V was shortened by 5 bases and J by 6 bases, with 9 bases between the two germline ends. This CDR3 reads CASSPGVDTQYF. CDR3 coding DNA: TGTGCCAGCAGTCCCGGGGTTGATACGCAGTATTTT.

This clone showed up just a few times. The chain couples TRBV29-1 to TRBJ1-1, with TRBD1 identical over 7 bases. J gave up 0 bases and V 4 bases, and 5 bases lay outside the gene matches. Germline lookup yields CDR1 SQVTM and CDR2 ANQGSEA. The CDR3 covers 14 residues. CDR3 coding DNA: TGCAGCGTTGGACAGGGCACCATGAACACTGAAGCTTTCTTT. Its translation is CSVGQGTMNTEAFF. Together with reference TRBV29-1 and TRBJ1-1, the CDR3 gives the full variable domain: SAVISQKPSRDICQRGTSLTIQCQVDSQVTMMFWYRQQPGQSLTLIATANQGSEATYESGFVIDKFPISRPNLTFSTLTVSNMSPEDSSIYLCSVGQGTMNTEAFFGQGTRLTVV.